This TCR beta chain came from a study of identical twins. Turning to this clonotype: No antigen is known for it.

General study findings and limits: Where beta out-of-frame sequences were concerned, excess twin sharing was weaker. Zero-insertion findings could be partly confounded by invariant cells (MAIT and iNKT cells).

Looked up from germline, CDR1 is SNHLY and CDR2 is FYNNEI. This CDR3 is built from 16 residues. Trimming cost V 5 bases and J 2 bases; bases outside gene matches: 7. Each CDR3 protein is one row after TCRdb ran MiXCR on the 5' RACE reads. The table includes roughly 200,000 distinct CDR3 sequences, about 15% detected once. These data were likewise used in another study, on T cells expressing NK-cell markers. That report notes: Sorted T-cell subsets CD3+CD56+NKG2C+, CD3+CD56+NKG2C- and CD3+CD56-NKG2C+ were TCR beta-sequenced. Seven sequenced donors out of eight were HCMV-seropositive, one seronegative.

The receptor was derived from a woman aged 18-29 years in good health. Sequenced input: CD8+ T cells sorted from blood. The gene calls are TRBV2 and TRBJ2-7; 12 bases line up with TRBD2. CDR3 region: CASSSMTSGSTYEQYF. CDR3 nucleotides: TGTGCCAGCAGTTCTATGACTAGCGGGAGTACCTACGAGCAGTACTTC. Full variable domain (missing parts from reference TRBV2 and TRBJ2-7): EPEVTQTPSHQVTQMGQEVILRCVPISNHLYFYWYRQILGQKVEFLVSFYNNEISEKSEIFDDQFSVERPDGSNFTLKIRSTKLEDSAMYFCASSSMTSGSTYEQYFGPGTRLTVT.